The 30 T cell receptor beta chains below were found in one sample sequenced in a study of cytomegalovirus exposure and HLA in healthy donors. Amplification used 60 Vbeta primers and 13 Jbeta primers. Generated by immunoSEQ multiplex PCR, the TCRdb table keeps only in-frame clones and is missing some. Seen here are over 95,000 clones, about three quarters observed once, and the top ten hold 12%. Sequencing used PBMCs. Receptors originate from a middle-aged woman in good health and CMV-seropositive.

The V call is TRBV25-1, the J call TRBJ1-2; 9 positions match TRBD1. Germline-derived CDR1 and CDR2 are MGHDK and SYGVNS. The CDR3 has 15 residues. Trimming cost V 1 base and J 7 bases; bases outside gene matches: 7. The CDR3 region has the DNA TGTGCCAGCAGTGAATGGACAGGGGTTCTCAGTGGCTACACCTTC. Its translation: CASSEWTGVLSGYTF.

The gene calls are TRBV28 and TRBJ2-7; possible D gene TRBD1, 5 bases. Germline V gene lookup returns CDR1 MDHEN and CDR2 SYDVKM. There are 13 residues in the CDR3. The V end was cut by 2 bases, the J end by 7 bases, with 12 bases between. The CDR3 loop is CASSLMAGREQYF. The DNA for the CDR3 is TGTGCCAGCAGTTTAATGGCAGGGCGAGAGCAGTACTTC.

The CDR3 loop reads CAWSVRGRENGYTF. CDR3 bases: TGTGCCTGGAGTGTACGCGGCAGGGAAAATGGCTACACCTTC. The chain employs TRBV30 and TRBJ1-2; TRBD1 is a possible D gene (5 bases). V lost 0 bases and J lost 6, with 14 bases in between. The CDR3 extends over 14 amino acids. Germline values: CDR1 GTSNPN, CDR2 SVGIG (reference sequence).

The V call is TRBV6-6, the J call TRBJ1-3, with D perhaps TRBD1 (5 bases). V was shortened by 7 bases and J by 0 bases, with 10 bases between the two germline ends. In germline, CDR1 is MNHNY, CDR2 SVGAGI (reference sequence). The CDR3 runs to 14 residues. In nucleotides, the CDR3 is TGTGCCAGCACCGACAGTGTCTCTGGAAACACCATATATTTT. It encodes CASTDSVSGNTIYF.

CDR3 nucleotide sequence: TGTGCCATTGGGGACAGGGGGACTGAAGCTTTCTTT. Amino acid sequence: CAIGDRGTEAFF. This chain connects TRBV10-3 to TRBJ1-1; 11 nucleotides match TRBD1. The CDR3 loop spans 12 amino acids. CDR1 is ENHRY, CDR2 SYGVKD, per germline. Trimming at V came to 9 bases and at J to 5 bases, leaving 2 bases not matched to a gene.

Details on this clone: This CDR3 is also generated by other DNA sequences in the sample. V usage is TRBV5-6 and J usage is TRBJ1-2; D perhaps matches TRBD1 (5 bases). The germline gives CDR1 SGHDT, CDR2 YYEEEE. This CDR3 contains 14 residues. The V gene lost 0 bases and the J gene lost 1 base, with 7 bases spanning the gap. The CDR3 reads CASSLDRSNYGYTF. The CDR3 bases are TGTGCCAGCAGCTTGGACAGGAGTAACTATGGCTACACCTTC.

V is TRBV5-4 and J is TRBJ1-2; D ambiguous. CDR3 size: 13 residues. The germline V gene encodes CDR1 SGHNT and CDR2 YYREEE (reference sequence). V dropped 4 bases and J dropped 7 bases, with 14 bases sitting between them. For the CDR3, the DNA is TGTGCCAGCAGCAATAACCCTGCCGGTGGCTACACCTTC. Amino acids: CASSNNPAGGYTF.

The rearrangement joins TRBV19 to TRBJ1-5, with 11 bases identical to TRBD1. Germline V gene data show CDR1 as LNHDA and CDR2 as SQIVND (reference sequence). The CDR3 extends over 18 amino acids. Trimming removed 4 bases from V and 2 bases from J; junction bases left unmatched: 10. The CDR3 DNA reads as TGTGCCAGTAGTACCGGACAGGGGGCAGTAAAAGGCAATCAGCCCCAGCATTTT. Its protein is CASSTGQGAVKGNQPQHF.

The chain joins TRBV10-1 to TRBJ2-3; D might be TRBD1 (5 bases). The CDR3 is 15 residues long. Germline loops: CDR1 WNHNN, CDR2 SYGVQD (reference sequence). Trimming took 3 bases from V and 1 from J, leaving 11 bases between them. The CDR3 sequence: CASSEWGRGTDTQYF. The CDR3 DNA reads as TGCGCCAGCAGTGAATGGGGCAGGGGCACAGATACGCAGTATTTT.

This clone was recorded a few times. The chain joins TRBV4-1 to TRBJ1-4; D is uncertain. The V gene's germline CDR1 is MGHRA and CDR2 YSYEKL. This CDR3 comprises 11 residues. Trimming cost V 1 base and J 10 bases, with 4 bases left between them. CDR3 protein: CASSQGGKLFF. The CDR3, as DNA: TGCGCCAGCAGCCAAGGCGGAAAACTGTTTTTT.

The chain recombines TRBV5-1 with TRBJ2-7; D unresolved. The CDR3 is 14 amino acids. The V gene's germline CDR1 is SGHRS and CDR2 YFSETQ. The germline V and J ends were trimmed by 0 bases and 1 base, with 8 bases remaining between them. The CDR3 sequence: CASSLGPRSYEQYF. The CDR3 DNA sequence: TGCGCCAGCAGCTTGGGCCCGAGATCCTACGAGCAGTACTTC.

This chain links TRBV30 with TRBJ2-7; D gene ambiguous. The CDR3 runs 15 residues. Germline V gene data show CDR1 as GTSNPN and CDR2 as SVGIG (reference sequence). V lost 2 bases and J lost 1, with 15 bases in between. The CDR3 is CAWSSPRLKSYEQYF. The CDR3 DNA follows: TGTGCCTGGAGTTCCCCGAGGCTGAAGTCCTACGAGCAGTACTTC.

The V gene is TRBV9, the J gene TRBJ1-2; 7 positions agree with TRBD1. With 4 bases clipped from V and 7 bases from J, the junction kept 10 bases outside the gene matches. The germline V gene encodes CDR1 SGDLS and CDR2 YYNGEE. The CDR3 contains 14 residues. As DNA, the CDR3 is TGTGCCAGCAGCCCTCGGGACAGCGCGGGTGGCTACACCTTC. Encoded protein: CASSPRDSAGGYTF. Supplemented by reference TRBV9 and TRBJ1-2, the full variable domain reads DSGVTQTPKHLITATGQRVTLRCSPRSGDLSVYWYQQSLDQGLQFLIQYYNGEERAKGNILERFSAQQFPDLHSELNLSSLELGDSALYFCASSPRDSAGGYTFGSGTRLTVV.

CDR3 in amino acids: CASSPPEGQGGYTF. CDR3 sequence (DNA): TGTGCCAGCTCACCACCAGAGGGACAGGGAGGCTACACCTTC. The chain joins TRBV18 to TRBJ1-2, with 9 bases identical to TRBD1. This CDR3 region has 14 residues. Germline V CDR1 and CDR2: KGHSH, LQKENI. V was clipped by 0 bases and J by 8 bases; unmatched bases: 4.

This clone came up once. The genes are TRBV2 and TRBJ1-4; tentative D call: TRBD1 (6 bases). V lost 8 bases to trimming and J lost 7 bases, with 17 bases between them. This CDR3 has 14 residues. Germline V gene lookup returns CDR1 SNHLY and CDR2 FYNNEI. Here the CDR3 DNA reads TGTGCCAGCGCGTTGAGCAGGGGCGGTGAAAAACTGTTTTTT. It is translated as CASALSRGGEKLFF.

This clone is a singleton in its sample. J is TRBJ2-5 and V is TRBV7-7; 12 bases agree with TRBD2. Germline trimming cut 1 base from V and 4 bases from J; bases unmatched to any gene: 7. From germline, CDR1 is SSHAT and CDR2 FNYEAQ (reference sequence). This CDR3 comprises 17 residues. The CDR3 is CASSLGASGGAPETQYF. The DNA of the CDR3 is TGTGCCAGCAGCTTAGGGGCTAGCGGGGGGGCCCCAGAGACCCAGTACTTC. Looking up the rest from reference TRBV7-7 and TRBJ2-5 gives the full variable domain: GAGVSQSPRYKVTKRGQDVTLRCDPISSHATLYWYQQALGQGPEFLTYFNYEAQPDKSGLPSDRFSAERPEGSISTLTIQRTEQRDSAMYRCASSLGASGGAPETQYFGPGTRLLVL.

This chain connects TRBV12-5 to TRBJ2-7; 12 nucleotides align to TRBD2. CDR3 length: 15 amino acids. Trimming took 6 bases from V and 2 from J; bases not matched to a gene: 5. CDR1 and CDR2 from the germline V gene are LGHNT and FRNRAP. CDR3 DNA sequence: TGTGCTAGTGGCTCAGGACTAGCGGGGACCTACGAGCAGTACTTC. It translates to CASGSGLAGTYEQYF. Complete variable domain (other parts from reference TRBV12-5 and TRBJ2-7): DARVTQTPRHKVTEMGQEVTMRCQPILGHNTVFWYRQTMMQGLELLAYFRNRAPLDDSGMPKDRFSAEMPDATLATLKIQPSEPRDSAVYFCASGSGLAGTYEQYFGPGTRLTVT.

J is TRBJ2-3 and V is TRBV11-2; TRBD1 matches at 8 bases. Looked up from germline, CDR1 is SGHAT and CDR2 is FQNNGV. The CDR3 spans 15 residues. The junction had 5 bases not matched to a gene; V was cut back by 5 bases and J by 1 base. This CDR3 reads CASSIGQGRTDTQYF. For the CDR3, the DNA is TGTGCCAGCAGCATAGGACAGGGCCGCACAGATACGCAGTATTTT.

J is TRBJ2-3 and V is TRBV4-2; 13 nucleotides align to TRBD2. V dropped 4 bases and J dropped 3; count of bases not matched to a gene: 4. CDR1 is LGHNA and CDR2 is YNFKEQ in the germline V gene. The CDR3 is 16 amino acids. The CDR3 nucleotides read TGTGCCAGCAGCCCAGGGACTAGCGGGGTTACAGATACGCAGTATTTT. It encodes CASSPGTSGVTDTQYF.

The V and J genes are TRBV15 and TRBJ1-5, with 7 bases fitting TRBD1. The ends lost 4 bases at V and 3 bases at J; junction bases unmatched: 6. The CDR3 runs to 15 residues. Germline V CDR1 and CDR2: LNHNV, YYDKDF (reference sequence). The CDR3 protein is CATSTRQGDNQPQHF. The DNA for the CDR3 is TGTGCCACCAGCACCCGACAGGGCGACAATCAGCCCCAGCATTTT.

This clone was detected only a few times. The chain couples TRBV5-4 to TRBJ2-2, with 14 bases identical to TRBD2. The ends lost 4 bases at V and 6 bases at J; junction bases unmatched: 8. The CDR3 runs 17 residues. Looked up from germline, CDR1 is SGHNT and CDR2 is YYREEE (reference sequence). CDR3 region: CASSPGLAGEGAGELFF. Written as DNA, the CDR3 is TGTGCCAGCAGCCCGGGACTAGCGGGGGAAGGAGCCGGGGAGCTGTTTTTT.

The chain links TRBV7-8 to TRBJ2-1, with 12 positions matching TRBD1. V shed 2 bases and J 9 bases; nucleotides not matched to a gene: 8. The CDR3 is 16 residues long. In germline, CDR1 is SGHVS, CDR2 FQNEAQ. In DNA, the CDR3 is TGTGCCAGCAGCTTAATCAGGGACAGGGGGCGCGGTGAGCAGTTCTTC. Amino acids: CASSLIRDRGRGEQFF.

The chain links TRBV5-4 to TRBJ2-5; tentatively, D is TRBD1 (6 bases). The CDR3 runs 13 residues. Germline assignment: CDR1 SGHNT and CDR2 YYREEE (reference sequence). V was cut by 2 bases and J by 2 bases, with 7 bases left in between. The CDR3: CASSFGQQETQYF. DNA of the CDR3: TGTGCCAGCAGCTTTGGACAGCAAGAGACCCAGTACTTC.

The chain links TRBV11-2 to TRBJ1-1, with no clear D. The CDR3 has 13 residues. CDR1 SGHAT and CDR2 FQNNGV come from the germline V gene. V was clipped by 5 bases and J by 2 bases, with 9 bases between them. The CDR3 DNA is TGTGCCAGCAGCCCCCATGTCAACACTGAAGCTTTCTTT. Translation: CASSPHVNTEAFF.

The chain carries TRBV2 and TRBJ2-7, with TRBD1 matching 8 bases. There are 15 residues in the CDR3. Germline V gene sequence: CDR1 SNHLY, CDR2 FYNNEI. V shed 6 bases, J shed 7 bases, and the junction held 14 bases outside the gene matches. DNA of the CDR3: TGTGCCAGCAGCGCCCTGGACAGGGTAGGATGGGAGCAGTACTTC. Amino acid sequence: CASSALDRVGWEQYF. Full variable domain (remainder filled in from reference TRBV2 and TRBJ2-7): EPEVTQTPSHQVTQMGQEVILRCVPISNHLYFYWYRQILGQKVEFLVSFYNNEISEKSEIFDDQFSVERPDGSNFTLKIRSTKLEDSAMYFCASSALDRVGWEQYFGPGTRLTVT.

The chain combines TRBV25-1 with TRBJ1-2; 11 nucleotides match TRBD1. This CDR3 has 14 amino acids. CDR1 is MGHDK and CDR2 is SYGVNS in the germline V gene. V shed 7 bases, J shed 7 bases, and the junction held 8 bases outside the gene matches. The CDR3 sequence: CASMFGQGAAGYTF. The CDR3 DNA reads TGTGCCAGCATGTTCGGACAGGGGGCGGCTGGCTACACCTTC.

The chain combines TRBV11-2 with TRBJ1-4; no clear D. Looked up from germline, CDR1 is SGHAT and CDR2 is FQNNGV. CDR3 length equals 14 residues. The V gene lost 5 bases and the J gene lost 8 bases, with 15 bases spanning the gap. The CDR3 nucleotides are TGTGCCAGCAGCCTTGACATAGCGCAGGAAAAACTGTTTTTT. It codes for CASSLDIAQEKLFF.

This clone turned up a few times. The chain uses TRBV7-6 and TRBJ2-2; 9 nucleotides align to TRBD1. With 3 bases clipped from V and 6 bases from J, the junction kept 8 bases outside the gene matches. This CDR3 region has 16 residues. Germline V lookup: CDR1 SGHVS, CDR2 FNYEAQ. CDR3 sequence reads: CASSLGQGLVAGELFF. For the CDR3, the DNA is TGTGCCAGCAGCTTGGGACAGGGTCTGGTCGCCGGGGAGCTGTTTTTT.

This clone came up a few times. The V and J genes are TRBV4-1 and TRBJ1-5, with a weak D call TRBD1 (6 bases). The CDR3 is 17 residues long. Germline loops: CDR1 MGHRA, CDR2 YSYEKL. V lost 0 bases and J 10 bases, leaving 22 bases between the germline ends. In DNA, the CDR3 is TGCGCCAGCAGCCAAGATAGGCGAACAGGGTTTTTCGGCCCCCAGCATTTT. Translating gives CASSQDRRTGFFGPQHF.

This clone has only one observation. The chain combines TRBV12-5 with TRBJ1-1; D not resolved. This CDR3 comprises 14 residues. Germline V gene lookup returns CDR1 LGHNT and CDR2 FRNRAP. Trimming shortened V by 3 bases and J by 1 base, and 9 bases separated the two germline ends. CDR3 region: CASGFLTGNTEAFF. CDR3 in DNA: TGTGCTAGTGGTTTTCTTACCGGGAACACTGAAGCTTTCTTT. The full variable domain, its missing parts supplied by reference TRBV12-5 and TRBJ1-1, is DARVTQTPRHKVTEMGQEVTMRCQPILGHNTVFWYRQTMMQGLELLAYFRNRAPLDDSGMPKDRFSAEMPDATLATLKIQPSEPRDSAVYFCASGFLTGNTEAFFGQGTRLTVV.